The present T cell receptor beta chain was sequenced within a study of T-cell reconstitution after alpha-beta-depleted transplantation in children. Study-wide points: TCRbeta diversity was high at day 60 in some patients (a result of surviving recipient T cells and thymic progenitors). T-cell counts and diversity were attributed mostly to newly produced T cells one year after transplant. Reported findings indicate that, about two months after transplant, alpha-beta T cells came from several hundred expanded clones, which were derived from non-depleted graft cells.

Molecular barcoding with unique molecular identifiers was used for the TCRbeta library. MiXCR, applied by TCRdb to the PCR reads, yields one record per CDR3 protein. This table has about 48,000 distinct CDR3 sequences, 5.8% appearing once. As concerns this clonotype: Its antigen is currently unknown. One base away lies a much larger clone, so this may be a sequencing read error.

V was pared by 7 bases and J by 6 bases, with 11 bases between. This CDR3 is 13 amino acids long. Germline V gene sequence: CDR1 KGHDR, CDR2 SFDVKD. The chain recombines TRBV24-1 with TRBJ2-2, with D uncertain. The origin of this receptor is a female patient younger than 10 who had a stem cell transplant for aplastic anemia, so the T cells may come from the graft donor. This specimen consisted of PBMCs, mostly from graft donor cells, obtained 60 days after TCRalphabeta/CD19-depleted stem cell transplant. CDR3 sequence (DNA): TGTGCCACCAGGGGCCCCAGCCCCGGGGAGCTGTTTTTT. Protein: CATRGPSPGELFF.